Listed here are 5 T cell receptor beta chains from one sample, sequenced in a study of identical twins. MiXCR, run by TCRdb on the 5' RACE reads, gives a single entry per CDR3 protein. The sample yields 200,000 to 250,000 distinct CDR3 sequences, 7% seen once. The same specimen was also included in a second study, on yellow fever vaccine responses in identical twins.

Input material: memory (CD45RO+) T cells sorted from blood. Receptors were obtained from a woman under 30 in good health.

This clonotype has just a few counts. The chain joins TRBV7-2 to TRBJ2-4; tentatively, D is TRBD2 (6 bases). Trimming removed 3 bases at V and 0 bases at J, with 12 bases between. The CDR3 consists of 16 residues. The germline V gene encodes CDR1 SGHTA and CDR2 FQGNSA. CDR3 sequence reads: CASSFTGEVAKNIQYF. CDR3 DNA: TGTGCCAGCAGCTTCACTGGGGAGGTAGCCAAAAACATTCAGTACTTC.

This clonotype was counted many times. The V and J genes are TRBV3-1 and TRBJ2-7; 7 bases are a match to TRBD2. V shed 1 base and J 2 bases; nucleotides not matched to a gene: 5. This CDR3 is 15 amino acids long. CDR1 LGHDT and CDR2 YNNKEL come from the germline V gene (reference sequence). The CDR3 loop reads CASSQGLAGAYEQYF. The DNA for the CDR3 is TGTGCCAGCAGCCAAGGTCTGGCGGGAGCCTACGAGCAGTACTTC.

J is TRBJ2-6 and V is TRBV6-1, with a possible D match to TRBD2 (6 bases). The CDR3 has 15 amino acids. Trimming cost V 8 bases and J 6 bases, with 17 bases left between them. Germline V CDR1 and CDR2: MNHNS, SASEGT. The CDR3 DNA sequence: TGTGCCAGCCGTCGACGGCGCGGGGAGGCCAACGTCCTGACTTTC. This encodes CASRRRRGEANVLTF.

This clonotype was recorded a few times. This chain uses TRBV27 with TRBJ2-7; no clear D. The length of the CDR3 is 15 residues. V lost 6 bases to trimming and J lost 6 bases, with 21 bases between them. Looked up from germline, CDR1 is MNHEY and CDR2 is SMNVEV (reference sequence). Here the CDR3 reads CASSPSSISYFEQYF. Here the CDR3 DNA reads TGTGCCAGCAGCCCGAGTAGCATCTCCTACTTCGAGCAGTACTTC.

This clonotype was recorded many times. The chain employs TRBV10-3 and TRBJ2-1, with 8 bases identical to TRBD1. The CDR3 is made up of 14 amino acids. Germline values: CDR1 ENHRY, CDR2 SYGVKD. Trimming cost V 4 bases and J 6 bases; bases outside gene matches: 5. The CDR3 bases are TGTGCCATCAGTGTCCAGGGGGCCCCCAATGAGCAGTTCTTC. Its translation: CAISVQGAPNEQFF.